This T cell receptor (beta chain) was identified during a study of cytomegalovirus exposure and HLA in healthy donors. This CDR3 has 15 residues. V was clipped by 7 bases and J by 1 base; unmatched bases: 8. Per the germline V gene, CDR1 is LNHDA and CDR2 is SQIVND (reference sequence). The PCR ran on 60 Vbeta and 13 Jbeta primers. Generated by immunoSEQ multiplex PCR, the TCRdb table keeps only in-frame clones and is missing some. The repertoire holds about 97,000 clones, with about 81% as singletons. This clone was found a few times. This clonotype originated in a man in his forties or fifties in good health and CMV-seropositive. Sequencing was performed on PBMCs. The V and J genes are TRBV19 and TRBJ2-3, with 7 bases that match TRBD2. Here the CDR3 reads CASTESGVRTDTQYF. For the CDR3, the DNA is TGTGCCAGTACCGAAAGCGGGGTCCGCACAGATACGCAGTATTTT. Full variable domain (rest looked up from reference TRBV19 and TRBJ2-3): DGGITQSPKYLFRKEGQNVTLSCEQNLNHDAMYWYRQDPGQGLRLIYYSQIVNDFQKGDIAEGYSVSREKKESFPLTVTSAQKNPTAFYLCASTESGVRTDTQYFGPGTRLTVL.